Presented here are 10 T cell receptor beta chains from one specimen sequenced in a study of T cells in Graves' hyperthyroidism and ophthalmopathy (dated by TCRdb to about 2019). The library came from multiplex PCR. Instrument used: Illumina HiSeq 2000. The TCR beta CDR3 regions were amplified from the RNA transcripts. The first round of RT-PCR for the TCR CDR3 was performed with the HTBI primer set and the Qiagen OneStep RT-PCR kit. TCRdb reworked the public reads: Q25 trimming with fastp, MiXCR clone assembly, productive beta chains retained. Rows matching on CDR3 protein sequence are summarized as one entry with the most common DNA and genes. The sample table contains a few hundred thousand distinct CDR3 sequences; only one count was recorded for about a sixth of them. Jointly, the top ten make up roughly 3.4% of the sample. What was sequenced was blood. All receptors derive from a woman aged 35 to 49 with Graves' ophthalmopathy.

This clonotype has ten or more counts. A junction end diverges from the germline sequence, so it may reflect a read error. The rearrangement joins TRBV7-9 to TRBJ2-7, with TRBD1 matching over 11 bases. CDR3 length equals 15 residues. The germline gives CDR1 SEHNR, CDR2 FQNEAQ (reference sequence). The CDR3 loop is CASSSTGTGGYEQYF. The CDR3, as DNA: TGCGCCAGCAGCTCAACCGGGACAGGGGGCTACGAGCAGTACTTC.

This clonotype appeared a few times. The chain recombines TRBV5-6 with TRBJ2-4; D remains ambiguous. Germline CDR1 SGHDT, CDR2 YYEEEE. The CDR3 runs 16 residues. Trimming took off 0 bases at V and 0 bases at J, with 10 bases between the two ends. CDR3 bases: TGTGCCAGCAGCTTGGGGGGTACCTTAGCCAAAAACATTCAGTACTTC. Translating gives CASSLGGTLAKNIQYF. Full variable domain (missing parts from reference TRBV5-6 and TRBJ2-4): DAGVTQSPTHLIKTRGQQVTLRCSPKSGHDTVSWYQQALGQGPQFIFQYYEEEERQRGNFPDRFSGHQFPNYSSELNVNALLLGDSALYLCASSLGGTLAKNIQYFGAGTRLSVL.

This clonotype was picked up a small number of times. The chain employs TRBV27 and TRBJ2-1; 8 positions match TRBD2. Germline CDR1 and CDR2: MNHEY and SMNVEV (reference sequence). This CDR3 has 14 residues. Unmatched junction bases numbered 10, after V lost 6 bases and J lost 9 bases. CDR3 nucleotides: TGTGCCAGCAGAGGGGGACTAGGGTGGGGTGAGCAGTTCTTC. Protein product: CASRGGLGWGEQFF.

The chain links TRBV7-9 to TRBJ2-6; 8 positions match TRBD1. Germline V gene lookup returns CDR1 SEHNR and CDR2 FQNEAQ (reference sequence). The V gene end was trimmed by 1 base and the J gene end by 2 bases; junction bases not matched to a gene: 1. This CDR3 is built from 16 residues. The CDR3 coding sequence is TGTGCCAGCAGCTTAGGGACAGGGACTGGGGCCAACGTCCTGACTTTC. This codes for CASSLGTGTGANVLTF.

There are many counts of this clonotype. The chain joins TRBV20-1 to TRBJ1-2, with D maybe TRBD1 (6 bases). This CDR3 comprises 13 residues. Deletions cut 6 bases from V and 4 bases from J, with 15 bases between. Germline V gives CDR1 DFQATT, CDR2 SNEGSKA (reference sequence). CDR3 residues: CSATQGRGYGYTF. DNA for the CDR3: TGCAGTGCAACACAGGGTCGCGGCTATGGCTACACCTTC.

This clonotype was seen at least ten times. The gene calls are TRBV7-3 and TRBJ1-6; D gene uncertain. V lost 5 bases and J 4 bases, leaving 18 bases between the germline ends. Germline CDR1 SGHTA, CDR2 FQGTGA. The CDR3 consists of 17 residues. The CDR3 bases are TGTGCCAGCAGCGAAGCGCGGCGTCCACCTTATAATTCACCCCTCCACTTT. Protein product: CASSEARRPPYNSPLHF.

At least ten counts were recorded for this clonotype. This rearrangement joins TRBV6-1 to TRBJ2-2, with a possible D match to TRBD1 (6 bases). There are 14 residues in the CDR3. Germline V gene sequence: CDR1 MNHNS, CDR2 SASEGT. V lost 5 bases, J lost 9 bases, and 16 bases lay in between. The CDR3 DNA is TGTGCCAGCAGTCCGCTTCGACAGGAACGGGAGCTGTTTTTT. This gives the protein CASSPLRQERELFF.

The chain employs TRBV10-3 and TRBJ1-1; D gene uncertain. V lost 4 bases to trimming and J lost 1 base, with 13 bases between them. Germline V CDR1 and CDR2: ENHRY, SYGVKD. This CDR3 has 15 residues. The CDR3 loop reads CAISGTNSKNTEAFF. The DNA of the CDR3 is TGTGCCATCAGTGGAACGAACAGTAAGAACACTGAAGCTTTCTTT.

The J gene is TRBJ1-5, the V gene TRBV4-1; D is uncertain. CDR1 is MGHRA, CDR2 YSYEKL, per germline. The CDR3 loop spans 14 amino acids. Trimming pared 0 bases from V and 4 bases from J, leaving 7 bases between. Here the CDR3 reads CASSQEGRNQPQHF. The CDR3 DNA follows: TGCGCCAGCAGCCAAGAAGGCAGGAATCAGCCCCAGCATTTT.

This clonotype has more than one count but fewer than ten. This chain joins TRBV28 and TRBJ1-6; D might be TRBD1 (5 bases). V shed 7 bases and J shed 8 bases, with 15 bases lying between them. Germline values: CDR1 MDHEN, CDR2 SYDVKM. This CDR3 comprises 14 residues. The CDR3 reads CASTPWGWDSPLHF. As DNA, the CDR3 is TGTGCCAGCACCCCTTGGGGGTGGGATTCACCCCTCCACTTT.